The T cell receptor (beta chain) described here comes from a study of OX40 agonist ivuxolimab in advanced cancers. Germline V lookup: CDR1 LGHNA, CDR2 YSLEER. This CDR3 comprises 16 residues. J was trimmed by 8 bases and V by 3 bases; bases with no gene match: 12. Some clones are missing from TCRdb's copy, which holds only in-frame ones; the method was immunoSEQ multiplex PCR. The profile shows roughly 60,000 clones, more than 80% of them singletons. The sequences come from CD4+ or CD8+ T cells sorted from blood, collected in a trial of the OX40 agonist ivuxolimab. The rearrangement uses TRBV4-3 and TRBJ2-1; TRBD2 agrees at 8 bases. The sequence came from an adult with an advanced solid tumor such as melanoma, head and neck, liver or kidney cancer. The DNA of the CDR3 is TGCGCCAGCAGCCAGAGGGGCGCCGGGACTAGAGATGAGCAGTTCTTC. As protein: CASSQRGAGTRDEQFF.